This paragraph covers one T cell receptor (beta chain) sequence. As yet, its antigen is unknown. The sample carries other DNA sequences with the same CDR3. Some clones are missing from TCRdb's copy, which holds only in-frame ones; the method was immunoSEQ multiplex PCR. There are about 2.4 million clones in the sample; 93% occur only once, and roughly 0.39% lies in the top ten. This specimen comes from a study of shared clonotypes between healthy human individuals. Study-level information: Used for every donor were three CD4 naive, three CD4 memory, two CD8 naive and one CD8 memory plate. General study points: Shared across several donors were about 4.8% of the naive CD4 clonotypes.

Germline V gene sequence: CDR1 LGHNA, CDR2 YSLEER. This CDR3 spans 16 amino acids. Trimming shortened V by 0 bases and J by 0 bases, and 10 bases separated the two germline ends. The TCR sequence derives from a man younger than 35 in good health. Some clones in this sample may be carry-over from other donors' samples. The chain combines TRBV4-3 with TRBJ2-3; weak D call: TRBD2 (6 bases). What was sequenced was naive CD4+ T cells from PBMCs. Subset of the sample: CD45RA+ positively selected. CDR3 loop: CASSQEGLPSTDTQYF. Here the CDR3 DNA reads TGCGCCAGCAGCCAAGAGGGACTCCCTAGCACAGATACGCAGTATTTT.